A single T cell receptor (beta chain) is shown here with its context. The antigen remains unidentified. Other DNA sequences in this sample translate to the same CDR3. The assay used deep level. TCRdb's table, derived via immunoSEQ multiplex PCR, lists solely in-frame clones and lacks some. The sample contains 2 million to 2.5 million clones, 85% to 95% of which appear only once. The data were taken from a study of shared clonotypes between healthy human individuals. Overall study results and limits: Naive subsets, compared against memory subsets, generally had larger estimated richness values.

The CDR3 runs to 14 residues. The V segment lost 1 base and the J segment 5 bases; nucleotides outside the gene matches: 4. CDR1 is SGHRS and CDR2 is YFSETQ in the germline V gene. The sequence was obtained from a man aged 18 to 30 in good health. Some clones in this sample may be carry-over from other donors' samples. The sample taken for sequencing was naive CD4+ T cells from PBMCs. The subset denotes: CD45RA+ positively selected. The chain has TRBV5-1 and TRBJ2-5, with 8 positions matching TRBD1. The CDR3 DNA reads as TGCGCCAGCAGCTTGACAGGGGGGCGGGAGACCCAGTACTTC. As protein: CASSLTGGRETQYF. Full variable domain (missing parts from reference TRBV5-1 and TRBJ2-5): KAGVTQTPRYLIKTRGQQVTLSCSPISGHRSVSWYQQTPGQGLQFLFEYFSETQRNKGNFPGRFSGRQFSNSRSEMNVSTLELGDSALYLCASSLTGGRETQYFGPGTRLLVL.